This TCR beta chain was obtained from a study of cytomegalovirus exposure and HLA in healthy donors. CDR1 is SGHVS, CDR2 FQNEAQ, per germline. Trimming took off 5 bases at V and 6 bases at J, with 13 bases between the two ends. The CDR3 is made up of 13 amino acids. The sample holds one count of this clone. Only in-frame clones appear in the TCRdb table, and some are missing; sequencing was by immunoSEQ multiplex PCR. The table shows tens of thousands of clones, with approximately 93% occurring only once. This chain uses TRBV7-8 with TRBJ1-1; D gene ambiguous. Sequenced input: PBMCs. The TCR originated in a young man in good health and CMV-seronegative. CDR3 in amino acids: CASSRRVYAEAFF. As DNA, the CDR3 is TGTGCCAGCAGCAGGCGGGTTTATGCTGAAGCTTTCTTT.